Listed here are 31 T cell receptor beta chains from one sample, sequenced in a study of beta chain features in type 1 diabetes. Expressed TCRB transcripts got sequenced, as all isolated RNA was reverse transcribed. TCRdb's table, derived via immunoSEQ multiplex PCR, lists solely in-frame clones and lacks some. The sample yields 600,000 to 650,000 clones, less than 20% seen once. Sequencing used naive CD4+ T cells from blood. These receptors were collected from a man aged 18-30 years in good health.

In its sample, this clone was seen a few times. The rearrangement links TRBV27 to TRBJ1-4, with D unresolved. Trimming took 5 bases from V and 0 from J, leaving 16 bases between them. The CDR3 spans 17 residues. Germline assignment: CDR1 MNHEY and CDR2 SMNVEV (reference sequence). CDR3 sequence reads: CASSPVRAYATNEKLFF. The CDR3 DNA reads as TGTGCCAGCAGTCCCGTCCGGGCCTATGCAACTAATGAAAAACTGTTTTTT. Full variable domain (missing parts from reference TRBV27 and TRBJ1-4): EAQVTQNPRYLITVTGKKLTVTCSQNMNHEYMSWYRQDPGLGLRQIYYSMNVEVTDKGDVPEGYKVSRKEKRNFPLILESPSPNQTSLYFCASSPVRAYATNEKLFFGSGTQLSVL.

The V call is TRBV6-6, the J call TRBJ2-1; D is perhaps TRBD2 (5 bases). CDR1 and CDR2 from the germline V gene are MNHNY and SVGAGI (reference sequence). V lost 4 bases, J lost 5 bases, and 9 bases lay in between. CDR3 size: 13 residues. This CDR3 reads CASSSRGNNEQFF. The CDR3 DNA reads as TGTGCCAGCAGTTCACGGGGAAACAATGAGCAGTTCTTC.

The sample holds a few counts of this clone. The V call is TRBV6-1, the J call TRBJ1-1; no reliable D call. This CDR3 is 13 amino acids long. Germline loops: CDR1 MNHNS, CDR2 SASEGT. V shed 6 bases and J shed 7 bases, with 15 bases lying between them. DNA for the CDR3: TGTGCCAGCAGAGAGACGGGATTGAATGAAGCTTTCTTT. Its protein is CASRETGLNEAFF.

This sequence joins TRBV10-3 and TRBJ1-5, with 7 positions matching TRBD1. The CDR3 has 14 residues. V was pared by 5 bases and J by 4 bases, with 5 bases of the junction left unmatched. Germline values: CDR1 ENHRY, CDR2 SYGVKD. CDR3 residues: CAISKDRTNQPQHF. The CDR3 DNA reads TGTGCCATCAGTAAGGACAGGACTAATCAGCCCCAGCATTTT.

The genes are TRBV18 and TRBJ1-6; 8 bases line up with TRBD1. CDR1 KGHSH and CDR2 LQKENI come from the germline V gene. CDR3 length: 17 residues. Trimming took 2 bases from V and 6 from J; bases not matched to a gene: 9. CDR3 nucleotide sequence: TGTGCCAGCTCACCATGGAAAGCGGGACAGGTTAATTCACCCCTCCACTTT. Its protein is CASSPWKAGQVNSPLHF.

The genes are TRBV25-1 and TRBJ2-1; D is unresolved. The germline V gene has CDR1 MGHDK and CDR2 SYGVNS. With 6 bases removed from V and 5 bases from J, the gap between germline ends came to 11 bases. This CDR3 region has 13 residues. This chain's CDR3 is CASRVGINNEQFF. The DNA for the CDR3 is TGTGCCAGCAGGGTGGGGATCAACAATGAGCAGTTCTTC.

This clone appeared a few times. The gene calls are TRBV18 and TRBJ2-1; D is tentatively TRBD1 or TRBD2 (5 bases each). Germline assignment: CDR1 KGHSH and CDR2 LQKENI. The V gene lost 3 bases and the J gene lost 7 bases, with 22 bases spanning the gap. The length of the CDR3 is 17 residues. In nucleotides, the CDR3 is TGTGCCAGCTCACCCATGCCCGGGACGGCCCTGGGAAATGAGCAGTTCTTC. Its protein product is CASSPMPGTALGNEQFF.

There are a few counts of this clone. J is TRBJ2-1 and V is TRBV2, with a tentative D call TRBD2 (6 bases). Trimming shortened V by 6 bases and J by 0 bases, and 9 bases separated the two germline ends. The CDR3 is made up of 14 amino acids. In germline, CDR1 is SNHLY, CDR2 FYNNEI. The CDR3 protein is CASREGSSYNEQFF. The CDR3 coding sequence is TGTGCCAGCAGGGAGGGGAGCTCCTACAATGAGCAGTTCTTC.

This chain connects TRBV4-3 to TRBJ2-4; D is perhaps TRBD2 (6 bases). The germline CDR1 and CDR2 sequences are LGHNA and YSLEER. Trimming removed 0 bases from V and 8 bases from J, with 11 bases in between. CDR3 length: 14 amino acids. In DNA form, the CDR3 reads TGCGCCAGCAGCCAAGATCAGGCGGGGCACATTCAGTACTTC. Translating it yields CASSQDQAGHIQYF.

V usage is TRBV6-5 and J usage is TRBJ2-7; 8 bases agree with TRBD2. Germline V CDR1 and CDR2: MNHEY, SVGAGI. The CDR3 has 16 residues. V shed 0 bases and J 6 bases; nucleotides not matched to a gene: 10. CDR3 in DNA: TGTGCCAGCAGTTACTCAGGTATTGGCGGGAGGAGCGAGCAGTACTTC. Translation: CASSYSGIGGRSEQYF.

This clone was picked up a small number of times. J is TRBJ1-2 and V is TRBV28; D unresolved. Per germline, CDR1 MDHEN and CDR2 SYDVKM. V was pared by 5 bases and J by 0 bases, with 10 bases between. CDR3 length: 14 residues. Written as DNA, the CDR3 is TGTGCCAGCAGTCGCGCCCTAACTAACTATGGCTACACCTTC. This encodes CASSRALTNYGYTF.

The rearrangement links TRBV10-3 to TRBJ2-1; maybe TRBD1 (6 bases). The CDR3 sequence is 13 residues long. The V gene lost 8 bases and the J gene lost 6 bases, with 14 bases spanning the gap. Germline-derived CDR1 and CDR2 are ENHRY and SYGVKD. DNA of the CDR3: TGTGCCATCCAGGGAATAGGGGGCAATGAGCAGTTCTTC. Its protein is CAIQGIGGNEQFF.

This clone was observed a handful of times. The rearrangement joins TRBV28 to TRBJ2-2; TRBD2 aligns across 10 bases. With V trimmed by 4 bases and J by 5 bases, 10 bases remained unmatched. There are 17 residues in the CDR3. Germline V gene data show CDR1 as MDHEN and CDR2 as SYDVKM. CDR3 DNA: TGTGCCAGCAGTTCTCACTGGACTAGCGGCCCAACCGGGGAGCTGTTTTTT. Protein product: CASSSHWTSGPTGELFF. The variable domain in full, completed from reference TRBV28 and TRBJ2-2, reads DVKVTQSSRYLVKRTGEKVFLECVQDMDHENMFWYRQDPGLGLRLIYFSYDVKMKEKGDIPEGYSVSREKKERFSLILESASTNQTSMYLCASSSHWTSGPTGELFFGEGSRLTVL.

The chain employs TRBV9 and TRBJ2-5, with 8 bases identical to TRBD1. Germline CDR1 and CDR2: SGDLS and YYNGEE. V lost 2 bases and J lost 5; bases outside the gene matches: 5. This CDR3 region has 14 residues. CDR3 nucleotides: TGTGCCAGCAGCGTCGGACAGGGAGACGAGACCCAGTACTTC. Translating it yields CASSVGQGDETQYF.

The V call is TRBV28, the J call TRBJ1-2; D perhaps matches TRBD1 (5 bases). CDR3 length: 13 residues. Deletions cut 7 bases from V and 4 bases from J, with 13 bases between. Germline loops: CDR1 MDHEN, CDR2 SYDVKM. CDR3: CASNGGIGYGYTF. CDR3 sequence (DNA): TGTGCCAGCAATGGGGGGATCGGCTATGGCTACACCTTC.

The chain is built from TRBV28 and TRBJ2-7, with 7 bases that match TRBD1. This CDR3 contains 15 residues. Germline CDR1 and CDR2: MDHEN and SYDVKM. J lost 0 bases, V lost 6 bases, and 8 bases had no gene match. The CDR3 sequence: CASRLGTVPSYEQYF. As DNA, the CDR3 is TGTGCCAGCAGATTAGGGACAGTTCCCTCCTACGAGCAGTACTTC.

The CDR3 spells CASSAGRGNQPQHF. The DNA of the CDR3 is TGTGCCAGCAGTGCTGGGAGAGGGAATCAGCCCCAGCATTTT. J is TRBJ1-5 and V is TRBV5-5; D gene uncertain. Germline CDR1 reads SGHKS; CDR2 reads YYEKEE (reference sequence). With 5 bases removed from V and 4 bases from J, the gap between germline ends came to 13 bases. The CDR3 consists of 14 residues.

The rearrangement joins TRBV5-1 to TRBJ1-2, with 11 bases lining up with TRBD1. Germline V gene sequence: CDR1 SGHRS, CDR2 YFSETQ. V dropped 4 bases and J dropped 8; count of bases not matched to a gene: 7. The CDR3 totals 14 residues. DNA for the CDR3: TGCGCCAGCAGCACAGGACAGGGGGCAAGAGGCTACACCTTC. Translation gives CASSTGQGARGYTF.

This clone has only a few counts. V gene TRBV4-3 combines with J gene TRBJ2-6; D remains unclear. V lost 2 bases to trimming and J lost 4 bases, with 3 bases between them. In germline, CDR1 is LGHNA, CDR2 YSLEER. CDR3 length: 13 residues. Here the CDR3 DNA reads TGCGCCAGCAGCCAATTGGGGGCCAACGTCCTGACTTTC. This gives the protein CASSQLGANVLTF.

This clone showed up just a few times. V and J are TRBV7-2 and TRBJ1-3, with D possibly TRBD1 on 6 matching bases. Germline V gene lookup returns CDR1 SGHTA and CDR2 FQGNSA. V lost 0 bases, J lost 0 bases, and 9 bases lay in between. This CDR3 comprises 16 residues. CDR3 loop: CASSLATGPSGNTIYF. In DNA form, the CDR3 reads TGTGCCAGCAGCTTAGCGACAGGTCCCTCTGGAAACACCATATATTTT.

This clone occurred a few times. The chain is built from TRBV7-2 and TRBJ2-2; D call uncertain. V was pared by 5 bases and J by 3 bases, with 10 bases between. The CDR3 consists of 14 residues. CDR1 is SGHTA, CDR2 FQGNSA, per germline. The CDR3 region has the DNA TGTGCCAGCAGCCTGAAGTCCTACACCGGGGAGCTGTTTTTT. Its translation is CASSLKSYTGELFF.

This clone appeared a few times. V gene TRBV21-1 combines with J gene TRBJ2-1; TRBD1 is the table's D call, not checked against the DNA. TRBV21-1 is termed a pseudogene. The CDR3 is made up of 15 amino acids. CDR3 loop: CASSSSGYAYNEQFF. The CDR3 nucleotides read TGTGCCAGCAGCTCTTCAGGGTATGCCTACAATGAGCAGTTCTTC.

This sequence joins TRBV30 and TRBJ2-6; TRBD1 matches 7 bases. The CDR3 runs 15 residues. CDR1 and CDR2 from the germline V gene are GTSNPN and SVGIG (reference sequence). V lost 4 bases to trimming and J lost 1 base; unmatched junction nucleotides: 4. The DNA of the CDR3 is TGTGCCTGGAAACCACAGGGGTCTGGGGCCAACGTCCTGACTTTC. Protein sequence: CAWKPQGSGANVLTF.

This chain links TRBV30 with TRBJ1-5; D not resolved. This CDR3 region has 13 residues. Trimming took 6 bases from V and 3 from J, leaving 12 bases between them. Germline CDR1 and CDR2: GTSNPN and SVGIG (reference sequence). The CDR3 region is CACAPGHNQPQHF. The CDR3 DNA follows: TGTGCCTGTGCCCCGGGCCACAATCAGCCCCAGCATTTT.

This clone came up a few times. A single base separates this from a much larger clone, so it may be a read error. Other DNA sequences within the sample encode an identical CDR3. The CDR3 protein is CASSLVGSTDTQYF. The CDR3 DNA sequence: TGTGCCAGCAGCTTAGTTGGGAGCACAGATACGCAGTATTTT. V gene TRBV11-1 combines with J gene TRBJ2-3; the D is unclear. Trimming cost V 1 base and J 0 bases, with 5 bases left between them. CDR1 SGHAT and CDR2 FQDESV come from the germline V gene (reference sequence). This CDR3 is 14 amino acids long.

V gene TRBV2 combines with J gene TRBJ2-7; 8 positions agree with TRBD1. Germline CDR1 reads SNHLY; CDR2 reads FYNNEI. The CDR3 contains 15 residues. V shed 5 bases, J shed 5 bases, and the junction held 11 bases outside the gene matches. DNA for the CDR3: TGTGCCAGCAGTTGGATCCGGGACAGGCGCAACGAGCAGTACTTC. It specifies CASSWIRDRRNEQYF.

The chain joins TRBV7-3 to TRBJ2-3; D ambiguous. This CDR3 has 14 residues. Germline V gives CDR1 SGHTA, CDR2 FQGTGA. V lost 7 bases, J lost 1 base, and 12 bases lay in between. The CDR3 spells CASTLFAGTDTQYF. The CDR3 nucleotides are TGTGCCAGCACCCTGTTCGCGGGCACAGATACGCAGTATTTT.

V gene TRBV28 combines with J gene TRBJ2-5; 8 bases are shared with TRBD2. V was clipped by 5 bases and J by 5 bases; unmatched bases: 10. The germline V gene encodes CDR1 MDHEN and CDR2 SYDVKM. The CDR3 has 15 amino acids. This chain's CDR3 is CASSTTGGPRETQYF. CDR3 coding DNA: TGTGCCAGCAGTACAACGGGGGGGCCTCGGGAGACCCAGTACTTC.

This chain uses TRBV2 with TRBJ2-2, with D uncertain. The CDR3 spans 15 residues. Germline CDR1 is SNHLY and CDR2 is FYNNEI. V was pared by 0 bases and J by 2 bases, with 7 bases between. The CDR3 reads CASSEAGINTGELFF. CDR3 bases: TGTGCCAGCAGTGAAGCGGGGATTAACACCGGGGAGCTGTTTTTT.

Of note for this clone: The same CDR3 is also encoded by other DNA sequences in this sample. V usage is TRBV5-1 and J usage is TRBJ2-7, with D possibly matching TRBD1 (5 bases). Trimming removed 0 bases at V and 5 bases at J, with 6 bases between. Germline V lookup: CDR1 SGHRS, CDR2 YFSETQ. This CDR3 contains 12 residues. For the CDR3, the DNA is TGCGCCAGCAGCTTGGCCAGGGACGAGCAGTACTTC. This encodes CASSLARDEQYF.

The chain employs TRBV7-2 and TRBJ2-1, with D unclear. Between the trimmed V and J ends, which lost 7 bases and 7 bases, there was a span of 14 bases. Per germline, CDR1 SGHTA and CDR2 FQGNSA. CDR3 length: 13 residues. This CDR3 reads CASILSSWNEQFF. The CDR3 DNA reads TGTGCCAGCATCCTATCCAGTTGGAATGAGCAGTTCTTC.